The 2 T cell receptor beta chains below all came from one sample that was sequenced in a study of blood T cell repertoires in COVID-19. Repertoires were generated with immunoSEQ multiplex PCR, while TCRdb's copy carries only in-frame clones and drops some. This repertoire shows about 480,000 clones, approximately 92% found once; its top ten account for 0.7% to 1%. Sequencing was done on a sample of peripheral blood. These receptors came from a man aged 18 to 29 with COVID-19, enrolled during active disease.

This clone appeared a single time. As DNA, the CDR3 is TGTGCCACCAGTGATCCCTCCTCCGGGACAGAAAAACTGTTTTTT. Translating gives CATSDPSSGTEKLFF. J is TRBJ1-4 and V is TRBV24-1; TRBD1 is a possible D gene (6 bases). Per the germline V gene, CDR1 is KGHDR and CDR2 is SFDVKD. The CDR3 consists of 15 residues. V lost 3 bases and J lost 8, with 15 bases in between.

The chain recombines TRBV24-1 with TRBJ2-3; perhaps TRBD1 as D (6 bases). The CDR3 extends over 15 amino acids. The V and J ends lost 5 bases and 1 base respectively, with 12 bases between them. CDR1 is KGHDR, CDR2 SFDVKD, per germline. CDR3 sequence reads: CATSAGDVGTDTQYF. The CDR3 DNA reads TGTGCCACCAGTGCAGGGGACGTCGGCACAGATACGCAGTATTTT.